The rows below give T cell receptor beta chains drawn from one sample of a study of shared T cell receptors in the human thymus. Generated by immunoSEQ multiplex PCR, the TCRdb table keeps only in-frame clones and is missing some. The sample lists 650,000 to 950,000 clones; 75% to 90% were seen once. The same sample was also used in a study of human thymus T cells.

The material sequenced was thymocytes. Receptor source: a girl under three years old with a congenital heart defect. The CDR3 runs from the conserved cysteine through the conserved F or W. A D gene is named only where the DNA matches it firmly. Size is omitted from some rows. Given values are once, few, many or a class for expanded clones.

d_gene	v_gene	abundance	j_gene	CDR3nt	CDR3aa
.	TRBV18	once	TRBJ2-7	TGTGCCAGCACCAAAACAGGGTACGAGCAGTACTTC	CASTKTGYEQYF
.	TRBV12-5	once	TRBJ2-1	TGTGCTAGTGGTTTGGTCCAAAACCCCCCCCCATTCCAACTTAGAGAGCAGTTCTTC	CASGLVQNPPPFQLREQFF
.	TRBV5-1	.	TRBJ1-2	TGCGCCAGCAGTTTTAGGGGCAGGTATGGCTACACCTTC	CASSFRGRYGYTF
TRBD2	TRBV6-5	once	TRBJ2-7	TGTGCCAGCAGCTTAAGCGGGGCCTTGAACGAGCAGTACTTC	CASSLSGALNEQYF
.	TRBV7-2	.	TRBJ1-4	TGTGCCAGCAGCTTGAAGTCTTGGCTTCCGGGTGAAAAACTGTTTTTT	CASSLKSWLPGEKLFF
.	TRBV6-5	.	TRBJ1-6	TGTGCCAGCATCCCTGGGGGCAGGGATTCACCCCTCCACTTT	CASIPGGRDSPLHF
.	TRBV5-6	.	TRBJ2-3	TGTGCCAGCAGCTTGGGGACAACCGGTGGAAAAGGCACAGATACGCAGTATTTT	CASSLGTTGGKGTDTQYF
TRBD1	TRBV5-1	.	TRBJ1-2	TGCGCCAGCAGCTCCCCCGAAGGGGGCGAAGGGTGGGGTGGCTACACCTTC	CASSSPEGGEGWGGYTF
TRBD1	TRBV5-1	.	TRBJ2-7	TGCGCCAGCAGCTTGGGTGGGACAGGGAACCTCTACGAGCAGTACTTC	CASSLGGTGNLYEQYF
.	TRBV11-2	.	TRBJ1-1	TGTGCCAGCAGCTTAGAGGAGGGGGGGCGGACTGAAGCTTTCTTT	CASSLEEGGRTEAFF
TRBD2	TRBV5-1	few	TRBJ2-1	TGCGCCAGCAGCTTACTAGCGGGGGGGCGCGATGAGCAGTTCTTC	CASSLLAGGRDEQFF
TRBD1	TRBV27	.	TRBJ2-1	TGTGCCAGCAGACCTCACCCGGGACAGGGATACAATGAGCAGTTCTTC	CASRPHPGQGYNEQFF
.	TRBV5-6	.	TRBJ2-1	TGTGCCAGCAGCTTGGACAGGGTCGTCTACAATGAGCAGTTCTTC	CASSLDRVVYNEQFF
TRBD1	TRBV9	once	TRBJ2-1	TGTGCCAGCAGCGTAGGGGACAGATACAATGAGCAGTTCTTC	CASSVGDRYNEQFF
TRBD2	TRBV13	.	TRBJ2-5	TGTGCCAGCCTACTAGCGGGTGTCCCGGGAGAGACCCAGTACTTC	CASLLAGVPGETQYF
TRBD1	TRBV15	.	TRBJ1-4	TGTGCCACCAGCGAAAGACAGGGGGATCGGGAAAAACTGTTTTTT	CATSERQGDREKLFF
TRBD2	TRBV28	.	TRBJ2-5	TGTGCCAGTACCCAGCGGGGGGGCGGAGAGACCCAGTACTTC	CASTQRGGGETQYF
.	TRBV4-3	.	TRBJ2-1	TGCGCCAGCAGCCTTCTCCCGGGGAGTATAAACAATGAGCAGTTCTTC	CASSLLPGSINNEQFF